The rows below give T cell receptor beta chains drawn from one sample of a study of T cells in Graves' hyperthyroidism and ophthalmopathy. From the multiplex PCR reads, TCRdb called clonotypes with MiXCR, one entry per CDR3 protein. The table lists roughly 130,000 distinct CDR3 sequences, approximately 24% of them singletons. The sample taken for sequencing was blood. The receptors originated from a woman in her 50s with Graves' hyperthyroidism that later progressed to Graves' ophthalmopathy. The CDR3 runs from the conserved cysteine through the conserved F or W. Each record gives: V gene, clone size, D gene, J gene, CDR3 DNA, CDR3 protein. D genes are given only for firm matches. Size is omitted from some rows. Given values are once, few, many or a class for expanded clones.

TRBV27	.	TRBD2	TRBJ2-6	TGTGCCAGCAGCCGCCGGATATCCGGGAGGGCTGGGGCCAACGTCCTGACTTTC	CASSRRISGRAGANVLTF
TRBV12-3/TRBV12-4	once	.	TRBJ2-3	TGTGCCAGCAGTCAACCGGGACGAGGTACAGATACGCAGTATTTT	CASSQPGRGTDTQYF
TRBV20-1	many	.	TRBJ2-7	TGCAGTGCCCCCGGGGTTCGGGAGCAGTACTTC	CSAPGVREQYF
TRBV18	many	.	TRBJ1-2	TGTGCCAGCTCACCCGGACTAGAGGGCTACACCTTC	CASSPGLEGYTF
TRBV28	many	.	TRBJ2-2	TGTGCCAGCTCTTTCGCCGGGTCCCCTTACACCGGGGAGCTGTTTTTT	CASSFAGSPYTGELFF
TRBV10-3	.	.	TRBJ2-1	TGTGCCATCAGTGAGATCGAAAGGGACAATGAGCAGTTCTTC	CAISEIERDNEQFF
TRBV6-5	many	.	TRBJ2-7	TGTGCCAGCAGTTACTCGAGGCTGACCGAGCAGTACTTC	CASSYSRLTEQYF
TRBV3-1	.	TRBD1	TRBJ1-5	TGTGCCAGCAGGCGGACAGGGGAGGGGGGTGACCAGCCCCAGCATTTT	CASRRTGEGGDQPQHF
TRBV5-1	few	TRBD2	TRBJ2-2	TGCGCCAGCAGCAGTGGACTAGCGGGAGGGCGCACCGGGGAGCTGTTTTTT	CASSSGLAGGRTGELFF
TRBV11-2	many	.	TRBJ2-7	TGTGCCAGCAGCCTAGGGACTTCTAACGTGCAGTACTTC	CASSLGTSNVQYF
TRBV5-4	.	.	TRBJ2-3	TGTGCCAGCAGCCTAACACGGGATACGCAGTATTTT	CASSLTRDTQYF
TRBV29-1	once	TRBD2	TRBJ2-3	TGCAGCTTTAGGACTAGCGGGAGGAACACAGATACGCAGTATTTT	CSFRTSGRNTDTQYF
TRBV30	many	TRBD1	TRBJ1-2	TGTGCCTGGAGTAAAGACAGGGTTGGCTACACCTTC	CAWSKDRVGYTF
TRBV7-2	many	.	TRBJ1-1	TGTGCCAGCAGCTTCGTCACTGAAGCTTTCTTT	CASSFVTEAFF
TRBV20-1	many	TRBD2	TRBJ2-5	TGCAGTGCTCGTATAGCGGGAGAAGAGACCCAGTACTTC	CSARIAGEETQYF